This passage covers 10 T cell receptor beta chains from one sample sequenced in a study of T-cell memory formation after mild COVID-19. From the 5' RACE reads, TCRdb called clonotypes with MiXCR, one entry per CDR3 protein. The sample has 90,000 to 120,000 distinct CDR3 sequences, around 17% seen once. Sequencing was carried out using PBMCs or a T cell subset sorted from them (not recorded which). Every receptor here comes from a man aged 18 to 35 who had mild COVID-19 (a few samples of this study predate the infection). Cell type and time point are not known.

The rearrangement links TRBV6-2 or TRBV6-3 to TRBJ1-2; D is uncertain. CDR3 size: 11 residues. Looked up from germline, CDR1 is MNHEY and CDR2 is SVGEGT. Trimming pared 4 bases from V and 8 bases from J, leaving 8 bases between. The CDR3 loop is CASSSSMGYTF. The DNA for the CDR3 is TGTGCCAGCAGTTCGTCCATGGGCTACACCTTC.

This clonotype occurred a few times. The chain joins TRBV12-3 or TRBV12-4 to TRBJ1-2; weak D call: TRBD1 (6 bases). The length of the CDR3 is 14 residues. Trimming stripped 8 bases from V and 14 bases from J, with 27 bases between. The CDR3 DNA reads as TGTGCCAGCGGTCCACAGCTCCGGGCACAGGGTCTTACCTTC. Translated: CASGPQLRAQGLTF.

The V call is TRBV12-3 or TRBV12-4, the J call TRBJ1-1, with D maybe TRBD1 (5 bases). The V and J ends lost 6 bases and 10 bases respectively, with 18 bases between them. This CDR3 spans 13 amino acids. The CDR3: CASSQVPGLGAFF. The CDR3 DNA reads TGTGCCAGCAGCCAAGTCCCGGGACTGGGAGCTTTCTTT.

This chain uses TRBV4-1 with TRBJ1-4, with D unclear. V was clipped by 1 base and J by 4 bases, with 10 bases between them. Germline lookup yields CDR1 MGHRA and CDR2 YSYEKL. This CDR3 is built from 15 residues. CDR3: CASSQVMTINEKLFF. The CDR3 DNA sequence: TGCGCCAGCAGCCAAGTAATGACGATTAATGAAAAACTGTTTTTT.

This clonotype has only a few counts. The rearrangement links TRBV6-2 or TRBV6-3 to TRBJ2-2, with D hard to call. The length of the CDR3 is 11 residues. Trimming removed 7 bases at V and 6 bases at J, with 6 bases between. Germline V CDR1 and CDR2: MNHEY, SVGEGT. The CDR3 protein is CASKLAGELFF. The CDR3 nucleotides are TGTGCCAGCAAATTGGCCGGGGAGCTGTTTTTT.

This clonotype turned up a few times. The V and J genes are TRBV6-2 or TRBV6-3 and TRBJ1-2; unclear D gene. The V end lost 2 bases, the J end lost 8 bases, and 6 bases lay between the germline ends. This CDR3 is 11 amino acids long. In germline, CDR1 is MNHEY, CDR2 SVGEGT. CDR3 sequence: CASSYPGGYTF. CDR3 sequence (DNA): TGTGCCAGCAGTTACCCGGGAGGCTACACCTTC.

The chain uses TRBV18 and TRBJ1-1, with D maybe TRBD1 (6 bases). V was cut by 5 bases and J by 1 base, with 14 bases left in between. Germline loops: CDR1 KGHSH, CDR2 LQKENI. The CDR3 extends over 15 amino acids. The CDR3 DNA is TGTGCCAGCTCATCTATTCCGGGACAGAACACTGAAGCTTTCTTT. Amino acids: CASSSIPGQNTEAFF.

The chain uses TRBV9 and TRBJ1-3; maybe TRBD1 (5 bases). The V end was cut by 0 bases, the J end by 3 bases, with 10 bases between. CDR1 and CDR2 (germline): SGDLS, YYNGEE. The CDR3 totals 15 residues. The CDR3 DNA reads as TGTGCCAGCAGCGTAGGGGGCAGGGATGGAAACACCATATATTTT. Translating it yields CASSVGGRDGNTIYF.

The sample holds many counts of this clonotype. The chain has TRBV10-2 and TRBJ2-7; 11 nucleotides agree with TRBD2. The junction had 1 base not matched to a gene; V was cut back by 8 bases and J by 1 base. Germline V gene sequence: CDR1 WSHSY, CDR2 SAAADI. CDR3 length: 13 residues. CDR3 bases: TGCGCCAGCCGACTAGCGGGGTCCTACGAGCAGTACTTC. Protein sequence: CASRLAGSYEQYF.

A few counts support this clonotype. The chain is built from TRBV21-1 and TRBJ2-5; the DNA was not used to check the table's D call, TRBD2. TRBV21-1 is a known pseudogene. The CDR3 has 17 amino acids. The CDR3 sequence is CAGKAASGGGHQETQYF. CDR3 bases: TGTGCCGGAAAGGCCGCTAGCGGGGGGGGCCACCAAGAGACCCAGTACTTC.